These 28 T cell receptor beta chains originate from one sample sequenced in a study of technical replicates of blood from several donors. This table comes from immunoSEQ multiplex PCR, and its TCRdb copy is limited to in-frame clones, with some not included. The sample holds about 88,000 clones, roughly 94% seen once. The sample taken for sequencing was T cells isolated from PBMCs. All receptors come from a human donor in good health.

The chain uses TRBV5-1 and TRBJ2-3; 9 bases are a match to TRBD2. This CDR3 is built from 14 residues. Germline V gene sequence: CDR1 SGHRS, CDR2 YFSETQ. Trimming took 3 bases from V and 2 from J; bases not matched to a gene: 1. The CDR3 sequence: CASSSSGDTDTQYF. CDR3 DNA: TGCGCCAGCAGCTCTAGCGGGGACACAGATACGCAGTATTTT.

A few counts support this clone. The chain uses TRBV7-2 and TRBJ1-3, with 7 bases matching TRBD1. Trimming at V came to 5 bases and at J to 8 bases, leaving 15 bases not matched to a gene. Germline values: CDR1 SGHTA, CDR2 FQGNSA. This CDR3 has 16 amino acids. The chain's CDR3 is CASSPGTDYLEYTIYF. CDR3 sequence (DNA): TGTGCCAGCAGCCCCGGGACAGACTACTTGGAATACACCATATATTTT.

The V and J genes are TRBV6-5 and TRBJ1-3; weak D call: TRBD1 (5 bases). The CDR3 has 15 amino acids. Trimming cost V 0 bases and J 4 bases, with 10 bases left between them. Germline V lookup: CDR1 MNHEY, CDR2 SVGAGI. Here the CDR3 DNA reads TGTGCCAGCAGTTACTCCCGGGGGAGCGGAAACACCATATATTTT. This sequence encodes CASSYSRGSGNTIYF.

The chain combines TRBV5-1 with TRBJ2-3, with 13 bases identical to TRBD2. The CDR3 covers 16 residues. The V gene's germline CDR1 is SGHRS and CDR2 YFSETQ. V was pared by 4 bases and J by 4 bases, with 6 bases of the junction left unmatched. The CDR3 DNA reads as TGCGCCAGCAGCCCGGTGACTAGCGGGAGGCCAGATACGCAGTATTTT. This gives the protein CASSPVTSGRPDTQYF. Full variable domain (remainder filled in from reference TRBV5-1 and TRBJ2-3): KAGVTQTPRYLIKTRGQQVTLSCSPISGHRSVSWYQQTPGQGLQFLFEYFSETQRNKGNFPGRFSGRQFSNSRSEMNVSTLELGDSALYLCASSPVTSGRPDTQYFGPGTRLTVL.

This clone was seen only once. The chain couples TRBV7-3 to TRBJ2-6; 8 bases match TRBD1. The CDR3 runs to 14 residues. Germline V gene data show CDR1 as SGHTA and CDR2 as FQGTGA. V lost 6 bases, J lost 4 bases, and 2 bases stayed unmatched. The CDR3, as DNA: TGTGCCAGCAGGACAGGGGCAGGGGCCAACGTCCTGACTTTC. Its protein is CASRTGAGANVLTF. The full variable domain, rest sourced from reference TRBV7-3 and TRBJ2-6, is GAGVSQTPSNKVTEKGKYVELRCDPISGHTALYWYRQSLGQGPEFLIYFQGTGAADDSGLPNDRFFAVRPEGSVSTLKIQRTERGDSAVYLCASRTGAGANVLTFGAGSRLTVL.

The chain employs TRBV11-2 and TRBJ1-5; D remains ambiguous. This CDR3 comprises 13 residues. V lost 1 base, J lost 6 bases, and 7 bases lay in between. The V gene's germline CDR1 is SGHAT and CDR2 FQNNGV. CDR3: CASSLGGLQPQHF. The CDR3, as DNA: TGTGCCAGCAGCTTAGGCGGGCTTCAGCCCCAGCATTTT.

The chain links TRBV7-9 to TRBJ2-7; 8 bases line up with TRBD1. After removal of 3 bases from V and 4 bases from J, the junction contained 11 bases not matched to a gene. The CDR3 extends over 16 amino acids. The germline CDR1 and CDR2 sequences are SEHNR and FQNEAQ (reference sequence). The CDR3 loop reads CASSFRETGETYEQYF. The CDR3 nucleotides are TGTGCCAGCAGCTTCAGGGAGACAGGGGAAACTTACGAGCAGTACTTC.

J is TRBJ1-2 and V is TRBV7-9, with TRBD1 matching 8 bases. The trim removed 5 bases at V and 3 bases at J, leaving 2 bases unmatched. This CDR3 is built from 13 residues. From germline, CDR1 is SEHNR and CDR2 FQNEAQ (reference sequence). The CDR3 DNA is TGTGCCAGCAGCATACAGGGGGACTATGGCTACACCTTC. Its translation: CASSIQGDYGYTF. Based on the CDR3 plus reference TRBV7-9 and TRBJ1-2, the full variable domain is DTGVSQNPRHKITKRGQNVTFRCDPISEHNRLYWYRQTLGQGPEFLTYFQNEAQLEKSRLLSDRFSAERPKGSFSTLEIQRTEQGDSAMYLCASSIQGDYGYTFGSGTRLTVV.

The V gene is TRBV10-3, the J gene TRBJ2-3, with 8 bases that match TRBD2. Trimming at V came to 6 bases and at J to 6 bases, leaving 14 bases not matched to a gene. CDR3 length: 16 residues. Germline CDR1 reads ENHRY; CDR2 reads SYGVKD. In DNA, the CDR3 is TGTGCCATCAGGGAAGGGGCTAGCGGGTCTTCCGATACGCAGTATTTT. This sequence encodes CAIREGASGSSDTQYF.

The V and J genes are TRBV19 and TRBJ1-5; the D gene is possibly TRBD1 (5 bases). The length of the CDR3 is 14 residues. Germline CDR1 and CDR2: LNHDA and SQIVND (reference sequence). V lost 3 bases, J lost 6 bases, and 12 bases lay in between. CDR3 sequence (DNA): TGTGCCAGTAGTATCAGGGAGGTGGGTCAGCCCCAGCATTTT. Translation gives CASSIREVGQPQHF.

This clone was seen only once. The chain employs TRBV9 and TRBJ1-1, with 7 positions matching TRBD1. The CDR3 has 14 residues. After removal of 3 bases from V and 5 bases from J, the junction contained 7 bases not matched to a gene. CDR1 is SGDLS, CDR2 YYNGEE, per germline. CDR3 bases: TGTGCCAGCAGCGAACGACAGGGTATTACTGAAGCTTTCTTT. Translation gives CASSERQGITEAFF.

This clone was detected only once. The rearrangement joins TRBV4-1 to TRBJ2-7; 10 bases align to TRBD2. This CDR3 region has 15 residues. J was trimmed by 4 bases and V by 4 bases; bases with no gene match: 7. The germline V gene encodes CDR1 MGHRA and CDR2 YSYEKL. The chain's CDR3 is CASSPRTSGEYEQYF. Here the CDR3 DNA reads TGCGCCAGCAGCCCTCGAACTAGCGGGGAATACGAGCAGTACTTC.

J is TRBJ2-5 and V is TRBV5-4, with a tentative D call TRBD1 (5 bases). The V and J ends lost 0 bases and 3 bases respectively, with 9 bases between them. The V gene's germline CDR1 is SGHNT and CDR2 YYREEE (reference sequence). This CDR3 comprises 14 residues. The CDR3 here is CASSLVSREETQYF. In DNA form, the CDR3 reads TGTGCCAGCAGCTTGGTTTCCAGGGAAGAGACCCAGTACTTC. Looking up the rest from reference TRBV5-4 and TRBJ2-5 gives the full variable domain: ETGVTQSPTHLIKTRGQQVTLRCSSQSGHNTVSWYQQALGQGPQFIFQYYREEENGRGNFPPRFSGLQFPNYSSELNVNALELDDSALYLCASSLVSREETQYFGPGTRLLVL.

This chain joins TRBV5-1 and TRBJ2-7; D is perhaps TRBD1 (5 bases). The CDR3 runs to 14 residues. V lost 0 bases and J 7 bases, leaving 14 bases between the germline ends. Germline CDR1 and CDR2: SGHRS and YFSETQ. CDR3 region: CASSLEAGLGEQYF. Here the CDR3 DNA reads TGCGCCAGCAGCTTGGAGGCAGGGCTAGGAGAGCAGTACTTC. The complete variable domain, with remaining parts taken from reference TRBV5-1 and TRBJ2-7, reads KAGVTQTPRYLIKTRGQQVTLSCSPISGHRSVSWYQQTPGQGLQFLFEYFSETQRNKGNFPGRFSGRQFSNSRSEMNVSTLELGDSALYLCASSLEAGLGEQYFGPGTRLTVT.

This clone has just one count. The CDR3 spells CASSWSSKREISDTQYF. CDR3 in DNA: TGTGCCAGCAGTTGGAGTTCTAAGCGGGAGATCTCAGATACGCAGTATTTT. This chain links TRBV27 with TRBJ2-3, with 8 positions matching TRBD2. Germline V gene lookup returns CDR1 MNHEY and CDR2 SMNVEV (reference sequence). Losses at the gene ends were 4 bases for V and 4 bases for J; bases not matched to a gene: 13. The CDR3 consists of 17 residues.

The chain recombines TRBV9 with TRBJ2-3, with 11 bases matching TRBD2. The CDR3 consists of 15 residues. Germline V gives CDR1 SGDLS, CDR2 YYNGEE. Losses at the gene ends were 7 bases for V and 2 bases for J; bases not matched to a gene: 6. CDR3 amino acids: CASSVSGRVTDTQYF. Here the CDR3 DNA reads TGTGCCAGCTCTGTTAGCGGGAGGGTCACAGATACGCAGTATTTT.

The chain combines TRBV10-3 with TRBJ2-5, with 8 positions matching TRBD2. Germline CDR1 reads ENHRY; CDR2 reads SYGVKD. This CDR3 has 16 residues. After removal of 1 base from V and 3 bases from J, the junction contained 7 bases not matched to a gene. Here the CDR3 reads CAISEFVAGREETQYF. Here the CDR3 DNA reads TGTGCCATCAGTGAGTTCGTAGCGGGACGAGAAGAGACCCAGTACTTC.

The chain employs TRBV2 and TRBJ2-7; TRBD1 matches at 9 bases. The J segment lost 5 bases and the V segment lost 2 bases, leaving 7 bases of the junction unmatched. CDR1 SNHLY and CDR2 FYNNEI come from the germline V gene. This CDR3 has 15 amino acids. The CDR3 DNA follows: TGTGCCAGCAGTGAATCTGGGACAGGGAGACACGAGCAGTACTTC. This translates into CASSESGTGRHEQYF.

This rearrangement joins TRBV29-1 to TRBJ2-1, with D tentatively TRBD2 (6 bases). Trimming took 5 bases from V and 2 from J, leaving 19 bases between them. Looked up from germline, CDR1 is SQVTM and CDR2 is ANQGSEA. This CDR3 is 16 amino acids long. CDR3 DNA: TGCAGCGTTCCCCGCTGGGGCGGGATCGCCTACAATGAGCAGTTCTTC. It encodes CSVPRWGGIAYNEQFF.

The chain couples TRBV15 to TRBJ2-1; D is perhaps TRBD2 (5 bases). V was shortened by 1 base and J by 7 bases, with 14 bases between the two germline ends. CDR3 length: 15 amino acids. The V gene's germline CDR1 is LNHNV and CDR2 YYDKDF (reference sequence). CDR3 coding DNA: TGTGCCACCAGCAGAGTTGAGGGAGTGAGAAATGAGCAGTTCTTC. Translated, it gives CATSRVEGVRNEQFF.

The chain employs TRBV30 and TRBJ2-5, with 9 bases aligning to TRBD2. The DNA end favors TRBJ2-7, so the J call may be wrong. This CDR3 is 17 amino acids long. CDR1 is GTSNPN, CDR2 SVGIG, per germline (reference sequence). The CDR3 DNA follows: TGTGCCTGGAGTGGTCCTAGCGGGAAGGCTGGATCCTACGAGCAGTACTTC. This translates into CAWSGPSGKAGSYEQYF.

The gene calls are TRBV7-3 and TRBJ2-3; perhaps TRBD2 as D (6 bases). Germline V gene data show CDR1 as SGHTA and CDR2 as FQGTGA. This CDR3 is 19 amino acids long. V was pared by 2 bases and J by 3 bases, with 24 bases between. The DNA of the CDR3 is TGTGCCAGCAGCTTACTCCCACCGGGACTCCTCAGTCGGACAGATACGCAGTATTTT. Translation: CASSLLPPGLLSRTDTQYF. The variable domain in full, completed from reference TRBV7-3 and TRBJ2-3, reads GAGVSQTPSNKVTEKGKYVELRCDPISGHTALYWYRQSLGQGPEFLIYFQGTGAADDSGLPNDRFFAVRPEGSVSTLKIQRTERGDSAVYLCASSLLPPGLLSRTDTQYFGPGTRLTVL.

The chain couples TRBV27 to TRBJ2-7; 7 nucleotides align to TRBD2. The CDR3 covers 12 residues. Germline lookup yields CDR1 MNHEY and CDR2 SMNVEV (reference sequence). The V and J ends lost 1 base and 6 bases, in that order; junction bases with no gene match: 0. The CDR3, as DNA: TGTGCCAGCAGTTTATGGGGGGGCGAGCAGTACTTC. Encoded protein: CASSLWGGEQYF.

V usage is TRBV7-2 and J usage is TRBJ1-2; 9 bases agree with TRBD1. Losses at the gene ends were 5 bases for V and 2 bases for J; bases not matched to a gene: 6. The CDR3 spans 15 residues. Germline CDR1 SGHTA, CDR2 FQGNSA. The CDR3 DNA follows: TGTGCCAGCAGCCTCAGCGGACAGGGGAACTATGGCTACACCTTC. The encoded protein is CASSLSGQGNYGYTF.

The rearrangement joins TRBV14 to TRBJ2-7; perhaps TRBD2 as D (5 bases). Germline V gene data show CDR1 as SGHDN and CDR2 as FVKESK. V lost 3 bases and J lost 4, with 16 bases in between. The CDR3 extends over 15 amino acids. CDR3 nucleotide sequence: TGTGCCAGCAGCCACCCCGGAGGACCTTATTACGAGCAGTACTTC. Translated: CASSHPGGPYYEQYF.

The chain combines TRBV19 with TRBJ1-1; tentative D call: TRBD1 (5 bases). The length of the CDR3 is 14 residues. The germline gives CDR1 LNHDA, CDR2 SQIVND (reference sequence). Trimming stripped 1 base from V and 1 base from J, with 7 bases between. The CDR3 bases are TGTGCCAGTAGTATAGCAGGGAAGAACACTGAAGCTTTCTTT. Residues: CASSIAGKNTEAFF. Complete variable domain (other parts from reference TRBV19 and TRBJ1-1): DGGITQSPKYLFRKEGQNVTLSCEQNLNHDAMYWYRQDPGQGLRLIYYSQIVNDFQKGDIAEGYSVSREKKESFPLTVTSAQKNPTAFYLCASSIAGKNTEAFFGQGTRLTVV.

This clone was counted a single time. The rearrangement uses TRBV11-2 and TRBJ2-2; no clear D gene. Germline-derived CDR1 and CDR2 are SGHAT and FQNNGV. V was pared by 8 bases and J by 0 bases, with 10 bases between. CDR3 length: 14 amino acids. The DNA of the CDR3 is TGTGCCAGCTCTAGGCTATCGAACACCGGGGAGCTGTTTTTT. Residues: CASSRLSNTGELFF.

The V gene is TRBV5-1, the J gene TRBJ2-1; perhaps TRBD1 as D (5 bases). The CDR3 is 12 residues long. CDR1 and CDR2 (germline): SGHRS, YFSETQ. V was pared by 5 bases and J by 9 bases, with 12 bases between. The CDR3: CASRTQGAEQFF. The CDR3 nucleotides are TGCGCCAGCAGGACTCAGGGCGCTGAGCAGTTCTTC.